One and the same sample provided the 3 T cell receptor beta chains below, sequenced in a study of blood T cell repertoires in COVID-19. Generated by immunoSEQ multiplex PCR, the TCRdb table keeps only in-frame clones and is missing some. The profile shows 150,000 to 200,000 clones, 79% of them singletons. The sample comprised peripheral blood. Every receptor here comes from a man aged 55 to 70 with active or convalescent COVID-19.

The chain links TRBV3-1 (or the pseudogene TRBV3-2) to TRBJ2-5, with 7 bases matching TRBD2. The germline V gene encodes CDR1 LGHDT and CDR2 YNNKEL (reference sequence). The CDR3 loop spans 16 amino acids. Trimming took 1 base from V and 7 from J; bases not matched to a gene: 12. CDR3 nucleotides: TGTGCCAGCAGCCAAGGGGCTAGCGGACTCGGCGGGACCCAGTACTTC. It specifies CASSQGASGLGGTQYF.

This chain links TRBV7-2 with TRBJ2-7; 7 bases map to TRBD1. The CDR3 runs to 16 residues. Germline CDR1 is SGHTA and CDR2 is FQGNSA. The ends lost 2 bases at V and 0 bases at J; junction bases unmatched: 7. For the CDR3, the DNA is TGTGCCAGCAGCTTATCGACAGGGAGTTCCTCCTACGAGCAGTACTTC. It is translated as CASSLSTGSSSYEQYF.

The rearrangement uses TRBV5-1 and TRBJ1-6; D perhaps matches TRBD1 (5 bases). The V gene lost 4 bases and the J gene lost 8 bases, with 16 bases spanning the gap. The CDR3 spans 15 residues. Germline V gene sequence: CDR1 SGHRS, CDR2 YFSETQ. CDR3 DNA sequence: TGCGCCAGCAGCCCGTACTCAACAGGCGATTCACCCCTCCACTTT. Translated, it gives CASSPYSTGDSPLHF.